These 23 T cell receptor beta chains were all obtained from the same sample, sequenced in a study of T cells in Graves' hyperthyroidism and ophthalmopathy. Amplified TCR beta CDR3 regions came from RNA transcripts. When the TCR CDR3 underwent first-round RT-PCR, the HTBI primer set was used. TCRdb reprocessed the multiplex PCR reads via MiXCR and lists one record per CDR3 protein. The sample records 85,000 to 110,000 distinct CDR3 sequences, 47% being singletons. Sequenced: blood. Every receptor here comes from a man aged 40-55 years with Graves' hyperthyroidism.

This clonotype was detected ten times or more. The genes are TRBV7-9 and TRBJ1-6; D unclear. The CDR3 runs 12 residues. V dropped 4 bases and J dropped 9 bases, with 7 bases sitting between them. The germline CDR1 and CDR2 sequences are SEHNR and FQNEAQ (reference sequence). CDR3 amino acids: CASSSMFSPLHF. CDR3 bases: TGTGCCAGCAGCTCAATGTTTTCACCCCTCCACTTT.

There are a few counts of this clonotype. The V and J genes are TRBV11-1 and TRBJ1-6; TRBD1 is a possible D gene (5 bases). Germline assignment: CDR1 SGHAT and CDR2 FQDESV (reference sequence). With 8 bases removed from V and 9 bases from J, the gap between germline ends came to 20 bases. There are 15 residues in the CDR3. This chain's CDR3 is CASSQLQGEASPLHF. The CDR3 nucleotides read TGTGCCAGCTCACAACTCCAGGGTGAGGCTTCACCCCTCCACTTT. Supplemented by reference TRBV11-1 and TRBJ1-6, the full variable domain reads EAEVAQSPRYKITEKSQAVAFWCDPISGHATLYWYRQILGQGPELLVQFQDESVVDDSQLPKDRFSAERLKGVDSTLKIQPAELGDSAMYLCASSQLQGEASPLHFGNGTRLTVT.

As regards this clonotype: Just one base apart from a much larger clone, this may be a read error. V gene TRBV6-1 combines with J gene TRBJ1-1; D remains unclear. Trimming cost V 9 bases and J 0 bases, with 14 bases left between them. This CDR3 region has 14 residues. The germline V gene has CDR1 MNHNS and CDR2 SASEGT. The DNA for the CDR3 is TGTGCCAGTCAACAGAGGAAGCTGAACACTGAAGCTTTCTTT. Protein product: CASQQRKLNTEAFF.

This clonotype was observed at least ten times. The CDR3, as DNA: TGTGCCACCAGTGATTCTTTGAACACTGAAGCTTTCTTT. This sequence encodes CATSDSLNTEAFF. The V and J genes are TRBV24-1 and TRBJ1-1; no clear D. The ends were cut back, 2 bases at V and 0 bases at J, with 3 bases in the middle. CDR1 is KGHDR, CDR2 SFDVKD, per germline. The length of the CDR3 is 13 residues.

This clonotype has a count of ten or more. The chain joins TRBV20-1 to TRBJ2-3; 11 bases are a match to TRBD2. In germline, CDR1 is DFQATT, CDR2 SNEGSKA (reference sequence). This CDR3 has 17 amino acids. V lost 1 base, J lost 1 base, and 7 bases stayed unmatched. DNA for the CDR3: TGCAGTGCTAGAGTAGCGGGGGGGCGTGGGGGCACAGATACGCAGTATTTT. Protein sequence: CSARVAGGRGGTDTQYF.

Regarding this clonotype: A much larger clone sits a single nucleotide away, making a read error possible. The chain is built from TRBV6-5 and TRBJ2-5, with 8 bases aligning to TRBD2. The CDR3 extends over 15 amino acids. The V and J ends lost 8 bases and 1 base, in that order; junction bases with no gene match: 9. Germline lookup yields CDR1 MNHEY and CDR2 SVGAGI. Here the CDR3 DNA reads TGTGCCAGCTCCTCCCGGGGGGGGCCCCAAGAGACCCAGTACTTC. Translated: CASSSRGGPQETQYF.

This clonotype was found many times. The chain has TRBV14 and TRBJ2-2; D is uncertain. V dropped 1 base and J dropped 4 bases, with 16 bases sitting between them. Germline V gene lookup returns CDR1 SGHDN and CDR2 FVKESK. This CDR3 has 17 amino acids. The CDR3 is CASSQGAGLSLTGELFF. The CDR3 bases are TGTGCCAGCAGCCAAGGGGCCGGTTTATCTCTCACCGGGGAGCTGTTTTTT.

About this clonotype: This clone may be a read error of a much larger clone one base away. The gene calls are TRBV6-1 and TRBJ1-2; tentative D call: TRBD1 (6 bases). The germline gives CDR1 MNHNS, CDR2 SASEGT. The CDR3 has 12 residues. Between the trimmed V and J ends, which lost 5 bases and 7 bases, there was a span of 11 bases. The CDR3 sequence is CASSRQVCGYTF. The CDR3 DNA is TGTGCCAGCAGTAGACAGGTTTGTGGCTACACCTTC.

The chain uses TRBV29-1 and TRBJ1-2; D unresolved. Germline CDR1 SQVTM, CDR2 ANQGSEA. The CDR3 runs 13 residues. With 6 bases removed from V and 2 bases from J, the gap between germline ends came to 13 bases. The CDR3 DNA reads TGCAGCGTGTCGAGGACTGACAACTATGGCTACACCTTC. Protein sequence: CSVSRTDNYGYTF.

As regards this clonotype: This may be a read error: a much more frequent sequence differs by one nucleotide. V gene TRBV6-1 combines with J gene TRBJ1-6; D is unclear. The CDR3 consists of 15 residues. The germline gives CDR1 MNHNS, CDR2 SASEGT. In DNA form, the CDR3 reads TGTGCCAGCGGTGAAGGTCAGCGTTTTAATTCACCCCTCCACTTT. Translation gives CASGEGQRFNSPLHF.

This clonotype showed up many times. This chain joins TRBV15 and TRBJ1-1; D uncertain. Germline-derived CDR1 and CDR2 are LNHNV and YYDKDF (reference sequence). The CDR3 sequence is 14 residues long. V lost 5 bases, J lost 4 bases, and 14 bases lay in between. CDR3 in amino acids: CATSEGTVVTEAFF. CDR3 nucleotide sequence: TGTGCCACCAGCGAGGGTACAGTAGTCACTGAAGCTTTCTTT.

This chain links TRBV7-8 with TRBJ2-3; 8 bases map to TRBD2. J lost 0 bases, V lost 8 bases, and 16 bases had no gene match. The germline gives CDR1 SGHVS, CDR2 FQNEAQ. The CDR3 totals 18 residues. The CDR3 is CASSPRIAGPTSTDTQYF. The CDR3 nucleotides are TGTGCCAGCTCACCACGGATAGCGGGGCCTACTAGCACAGATACGCAGTATTTT.

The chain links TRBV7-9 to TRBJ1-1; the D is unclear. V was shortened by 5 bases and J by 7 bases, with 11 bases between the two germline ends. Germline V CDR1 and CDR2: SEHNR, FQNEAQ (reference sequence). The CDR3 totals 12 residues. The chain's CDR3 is CASSVGIFEAFF. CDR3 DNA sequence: TGTGCCAGCAGCGTGGGGATCTTTGAAGCTTTCTTT.

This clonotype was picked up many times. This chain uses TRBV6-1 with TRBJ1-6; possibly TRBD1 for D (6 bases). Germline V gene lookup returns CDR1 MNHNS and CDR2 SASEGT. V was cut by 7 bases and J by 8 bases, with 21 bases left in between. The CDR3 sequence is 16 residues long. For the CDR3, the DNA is TGTGCCAGCATCCGAAACAAAGGGGGAATCGATTCACCCCTCCACTTT. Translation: CASIRNKGGIDSPLHF.

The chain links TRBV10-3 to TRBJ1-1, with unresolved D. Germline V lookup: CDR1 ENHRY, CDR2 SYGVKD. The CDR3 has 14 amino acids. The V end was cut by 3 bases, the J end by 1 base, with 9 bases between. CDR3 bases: TGTGCCATCAGTGACCCCAAGGGGAACACTGAAGCTTTCTTT. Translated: CAISDPKGNTEAFF.

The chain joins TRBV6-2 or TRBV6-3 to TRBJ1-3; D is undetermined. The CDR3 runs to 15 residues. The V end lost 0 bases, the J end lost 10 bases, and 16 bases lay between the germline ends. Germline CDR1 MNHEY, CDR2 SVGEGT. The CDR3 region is CASSYSETGERTIYF. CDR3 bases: TGTGCCAGCAGTTACTCGGAGACGGGAGAAAGGACCATATATTTT.

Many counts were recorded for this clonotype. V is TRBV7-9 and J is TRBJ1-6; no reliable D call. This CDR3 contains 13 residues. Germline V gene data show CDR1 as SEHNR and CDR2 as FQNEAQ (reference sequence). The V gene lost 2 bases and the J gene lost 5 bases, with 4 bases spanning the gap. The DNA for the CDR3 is TGTGCCAGCAGCTTAAGAGATAATTCACCCCTCCACTTT. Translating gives CASSLRDNSPLHF.

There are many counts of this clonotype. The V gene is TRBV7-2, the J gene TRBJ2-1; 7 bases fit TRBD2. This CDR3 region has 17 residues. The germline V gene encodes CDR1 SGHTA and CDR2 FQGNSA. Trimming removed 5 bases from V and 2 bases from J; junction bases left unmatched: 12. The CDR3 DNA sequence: TGTGCCAGCAGCGCCGAATCGGCGGGAGACCCCTACAATGAGCAGTTCTTC. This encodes CASSAESAGDPYNEQFF.

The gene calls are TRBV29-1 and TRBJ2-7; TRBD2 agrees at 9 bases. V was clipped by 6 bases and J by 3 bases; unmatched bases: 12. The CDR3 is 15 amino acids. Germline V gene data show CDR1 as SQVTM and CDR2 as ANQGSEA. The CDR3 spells CSVIPGLADIYEQYF. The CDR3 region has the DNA TGCAGCGTCATCCCGGGACTAGCCGACATCTACGAGCAGTACTTC.

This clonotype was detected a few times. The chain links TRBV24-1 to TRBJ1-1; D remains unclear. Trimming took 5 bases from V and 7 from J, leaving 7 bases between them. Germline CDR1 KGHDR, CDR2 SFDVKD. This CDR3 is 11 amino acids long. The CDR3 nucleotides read TGTGCCACCAGTGCGGCGGGTGAAGCTTTCTTT. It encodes CATSAAGEAFF.

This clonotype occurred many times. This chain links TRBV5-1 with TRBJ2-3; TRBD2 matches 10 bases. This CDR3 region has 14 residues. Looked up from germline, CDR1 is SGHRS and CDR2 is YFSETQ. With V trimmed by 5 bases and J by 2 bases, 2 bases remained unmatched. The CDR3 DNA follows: TGCGCCAGCAGACTAGCGGGACTCACAGATACGCAGTATTTT. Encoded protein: CASRLAGLTDTQYF.

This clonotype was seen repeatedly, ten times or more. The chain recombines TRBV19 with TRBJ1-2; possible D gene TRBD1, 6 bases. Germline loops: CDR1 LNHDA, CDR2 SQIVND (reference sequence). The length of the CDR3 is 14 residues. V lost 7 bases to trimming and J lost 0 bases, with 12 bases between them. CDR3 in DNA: TGTGCCAGTATGAGGGGGGCCCCTAACTATGGCTACACCTTC. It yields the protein CASMRGAPNYGYTF.

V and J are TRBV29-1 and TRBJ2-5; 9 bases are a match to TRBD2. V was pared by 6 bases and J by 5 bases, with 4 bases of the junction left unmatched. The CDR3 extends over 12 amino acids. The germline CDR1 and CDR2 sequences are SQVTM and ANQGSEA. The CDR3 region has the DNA TGCAGCGTCGTTAGCGGGGGCGAGACCCAGTACTTC. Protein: CSVVSGGETQYF. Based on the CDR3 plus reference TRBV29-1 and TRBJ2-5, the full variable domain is SAVISQKPSRDICQRGTSLTIQCQVDSQVTMMFWYRQQPGQSLTLIATANQGSEATYESGFVIDKFPISRPNLTFSTLTVSNMSPEDSSIYLCSVVSGGETQYFGPGTRLLVL.